This T cell receptor (beta chain) came from a study of regulatory T cells in long-lasting Graves disease. Across the study: Less than 3 months of antithyroid drugs had been taken by newly diagnosed Graves' patients.

Study-wide points: With a small sample size, accuracy may have been reduced. Those with persistent Graves' had less TCR diversity than newly diagnosed patients.

Details on this clonotype: What it recognizes is unknown.

Library construction for TCR beta used iRepertoire HTBI primers and Arm-PCR of CDR3 regions. TCRdb analysed the multiplex PCR reads with MiXCR anew, one entry per CDR3 protein. This table has more than 300,000 distinct CDR3 sequences, 15% to 17% appearing once. Losses at the gene ends were 1 base for V and 0 bases for J; bases not matched to a gene: 8. Germline CDR1 and CDR2: GTSNPN and SVGIG (reference sequence). The CDR3 is 17 amino acids. The time point here: newly diagnosed GD, antithyroid drugs for less than 3 months. Extracted PBMC RNA gave rise to the TCR library. The clonotype comes from a female donor with Graves disease. This specimen was peripheral blood mononuclear cells (PBMCs), taken at new diagnosis, from a patient treated with antithyroid drugs. The V call is TRBV30, the J call TRBJ1-1, with 10 bases identical to TRBD1. CDR3 bases: TGTGCCTGGAGTGCTGGGACAGGGGTCCCCATGAACACTGAAGCTTTCTTT. Encoded protein: CAWSAGTGVPMNTEAFF.